This T cell receptor (beta chain) was retrieved from a study of metastatic and nonmetastatic thyroid tumors. Study at large: Comparative analysis of repertoires was undertaken across blood and tumor or nodule tissue obtained from malignant and benign thyroid patients.

In germline, CDR1 is SNHLY, CDR2 FYNNEI. V was clipped by 2 bases and J by 2 bases; unmatched bases: 7. The CDR3 contains 17 residues. In the study's own analysis: Clinicopathological groups supplied CDR3 differences that were used to build a distant-metastasis classifier for papillary thyroid cancer. Using MiXCR, TCRdb reanalyzed the PCR reads. What appears here as the V and J calls and clone size reflects TCRdb's work, not the paper's. The data hold approximately 90,000 clones, with more than 9.5% observed a single time. All patients reached thyroid surgery having received no treatment beforehand. This clone appeared many times. Its specificity is not known. Different DNA sequences within this sample yield the same CDR3. Notes on the study in general: A significant increase in TCR beta diversity was reportedly seen in malignant thyroid tumors relative to benign nodules, in blood and tumor.

Material for sequencing was blood. This receptor was obtained from a female donor with papillary thyroid cancer or a benign thyroid nodule (not recorded which). Some clones in this sample may be carry-over from other donors' samples. V is TRBV2 and J is TRBJ2-5, with TRBD2 matching over 11 bases. The CDR3 here is CASSEIGLAGGQETQYF. The CDR3 region has the DNA TGTGCCAGCAGTGAAATTGGGCTAGCGGGAGGACAAGAGACCCAGTACTTC.